These 8 T cell receptor beta chains share one sample of origin, sequenced in a study of blood T cell repertoires in COVID-19. Sequencing used immunoSEQ multiplex PCR; TCRdb keeps in-frame clones, though not all of them. The sample lists fewer than 300,000 clones, 70% to 90% seen once, with approximately 2.6% in the top ten. Sequencing used peripheral blood. These receptors originate from a woman aged 65 to 85 with active or convalescent COVID-19.

This clone occurred once. The chain joins TRBV6-5 to TRBJ2-1; 7 nucleotides line up with TRBD2. CDR1 and CDR2 (germline): MNHEY, SVGAGI. CDR3 length: 13 residues. The junction had 10 bases not matched to a gene; V was cut back by 7 bases and J by 10 bases. This CDR3 is CASTAGGEREQFF. The CDR3 coding sequence is TGTGCCAGCACAGCTGGGGGGGAGAGGGAGCAGTTCTTC.

Only one count was recorded for this clone. CDR3 in amino acids: CASSPPGGADTQYF. The CDR3 nucleotides are TGTGCCAGCAGCCCCCCAGGGGGCGCAGATACGCAGTATTTT. The chain links TRBV11-3 to TRBJ2-3, with TRBD1 identical over 8 bases. This CDR3 region has 14 residues. CDR1 is SGHNT, CDR2 YENEEA, per germline. Unmatched junction bases numbered 5, after V lost 5 bases and J lost 4 bases.

The chain employs TRBV9 and TRBJ1-2; D might be TRBD1 (6 bases). The CDR3 is made up of 15 amino acids. Germline assignment: CDR1 SGDLS and CDR2 YYNGEE. The germline V and J ends were trimmed by 0 bases and 0 bases, with 9 bases remaining between them. CDR3 nucleotides: TGTGCCAGCAGCGTAGGCCCAGGGGCTAACTATGGCTACACCTTC. Translated, it gives CASSVGPGANYGYTF. The entire variable domain, with the rest obtained from reference TRBV9 and TRBJ1-2, is as follows: DSGVTQTPKHLITATGQRVTLRCSPRSGDLSVYWYQQSLDQGLQFLIQYYNGEERAKGNILERFSAQQFPDLHSELNLSSLELGDSALYFCASSVGPGANYGYTFGSGTRLTVV.

The rearrangement joins TRBV6-5 to TRBJ1-4, with 7 nucleotides matching TRBD1. With V trimmed by 0 bases and J by 2 bases, 0 bases remained unmatched. The CDR3 covers 15 residues. Germline CDR1 is MNHEY and CDR2 is SVGAGI. CDR3: CASSYSTGTNEKLFF. CDR3 coding DNA: TGTGCCAGCAGTTACTCGACAGGGACTAATGAAAAACTGTTTTTT.

This chain links TRBV3-1 (or the pseudogene TRBV3-2) with TRBJ2-7, with D perhaps matching TRBD1 (6 bases). Germline V gives CDR1 LGHDT, CDR2 YNNKEL (reference sequence). This CDR3 comprises 14 residues. Trimming took 4 bases from V and 4 from J, leaving 14 bases between them. The CDR3 DNA sequence: TGTGCCAGCAGCCCCAGGGGACAAGAATACGAGCAGTACTTC. Translating it yields CASSPRGQEYEQYF.

The rearrangement joins TRBV6-1 to TRBJ2-3; weak D call: TRBD2 (5 bases). The CDR3 covers 15 residues. V lost 6 bases to trimming and J lost 1 base, with 14 bases between them. Looked up from germline, CDR1 is MNHNS and CDR2 is SASEGT. CDR3 protein: CASRRTGEGTDTQYF. The CDR3 nucleotides read TGTGCCAGCAGACGGACTGGAGAGGGCACAGATACGCAGTATTTT.

J is TRBJ2-5 and V is TRBV4-3; possible D gene TRBD2, 7 bases. Trimming removed 4 bases from V and 5 bases from J, with 14 bases in between. Looked up from germline, CDR1 is LGHNA and CDR2 is YSLEER. This CDR3 is built from 14 residues. The CDR3 nucleotides read TGCGCCAGCAGCCTAGTGCGGGGGCGGGAGACCCAGTACTTC. It translates to CASSLVRGRETQYF.

The chain carries TRBV5-6 and TRBJ1-3; weak D call: TRBD1 (5 bases). CDR1 is SGHDT and CDR2 is YYEEEE in the germline V gene. With 1 base removed from V and 0 bases from J, the gap between germline ends came to 5 bases. The CDR3 sequence is 14 residues long. CDR3 sequence reads: CASSLRGSGNTIYF. DNA of the CDR3: TGTGCCAGCAGCTTGAGGGGCTCTGGAAACACCATATATTTT.